Only one count was recorded for the clone carrying this TCR beta chain. Because it lacks the conserved phenylalanine or tryptophan at the end, this CDR3 is likely a read error. No DNA is shown, since the ends of the CDR3 on it are uncertain; the CDR3 is the one TCRdb lists. This sample stems from a study of tumor-infiltrating lymphocytes in oesophageal squamous cell carcinoma. With termini counted, the CDR3 has 13 amino acids. Germline values: CDR1 LGHNT, CDR2 FRNRAP. One entry per CDR3 protein results from TCRdb running MiXCR on the PCR reads. Altogether 12,000 or so distinct CDR3 sequences are present, over 50% being singletons, with the ten largest covering more than 35%.

The sequence derives from a female donor with esophageal squamous cell carcinoma. Sequencing used esophageal tumor tissue. The genes are TRBV12-5 and TRBJ1-6. This CDR3 reads CASGSSGGAFFGP.